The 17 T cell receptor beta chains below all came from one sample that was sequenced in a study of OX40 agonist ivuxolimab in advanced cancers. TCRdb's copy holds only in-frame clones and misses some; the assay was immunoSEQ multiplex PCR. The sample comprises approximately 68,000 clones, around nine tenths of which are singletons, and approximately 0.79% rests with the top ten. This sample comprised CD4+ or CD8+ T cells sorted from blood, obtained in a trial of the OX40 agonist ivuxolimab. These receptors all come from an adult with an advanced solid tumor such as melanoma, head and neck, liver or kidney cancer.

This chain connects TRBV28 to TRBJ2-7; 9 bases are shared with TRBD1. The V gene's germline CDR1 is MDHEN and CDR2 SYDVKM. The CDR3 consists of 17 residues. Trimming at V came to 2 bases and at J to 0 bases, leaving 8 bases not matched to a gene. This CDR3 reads CASSLTGGAVFSYEQYF. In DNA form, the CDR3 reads TGTGCCAGCAGTTTAACAGGGGGCGCTGTGTTCTCCTACGAGCAGTACTTC.

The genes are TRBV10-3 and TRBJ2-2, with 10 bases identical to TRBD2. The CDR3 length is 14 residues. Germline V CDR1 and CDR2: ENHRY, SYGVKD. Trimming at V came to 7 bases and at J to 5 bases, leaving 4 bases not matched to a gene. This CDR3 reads CAITRLAGTGELFF. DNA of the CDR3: TGTGCCATCACTCGACTAGCGGGTACCGGGGAGCTGTTTTTT.

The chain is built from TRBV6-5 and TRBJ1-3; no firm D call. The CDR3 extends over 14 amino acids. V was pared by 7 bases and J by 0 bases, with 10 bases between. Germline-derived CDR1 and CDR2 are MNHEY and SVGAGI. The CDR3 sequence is CASKTGNSGNTIYF. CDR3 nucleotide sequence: TGTGCCAGCAAGACGGGAAACTCTGGAAACACCATATATTTT.

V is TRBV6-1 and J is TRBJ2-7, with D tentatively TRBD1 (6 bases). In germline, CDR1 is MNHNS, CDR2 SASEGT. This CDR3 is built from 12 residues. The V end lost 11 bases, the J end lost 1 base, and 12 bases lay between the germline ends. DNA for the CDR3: TGTGCCGTATCCAGGGGATCCTACGAGCAGTACTTC. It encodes CAVSRGSYEQYF.

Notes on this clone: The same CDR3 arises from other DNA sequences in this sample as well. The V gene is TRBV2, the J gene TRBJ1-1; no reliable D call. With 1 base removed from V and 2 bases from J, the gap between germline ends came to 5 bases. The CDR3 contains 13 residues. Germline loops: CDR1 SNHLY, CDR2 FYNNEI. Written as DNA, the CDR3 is TGTGCCAGCAGTGAAGGTGAAAACACTGAAGCTTTCTTT. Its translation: CASSEGENTEAFF.

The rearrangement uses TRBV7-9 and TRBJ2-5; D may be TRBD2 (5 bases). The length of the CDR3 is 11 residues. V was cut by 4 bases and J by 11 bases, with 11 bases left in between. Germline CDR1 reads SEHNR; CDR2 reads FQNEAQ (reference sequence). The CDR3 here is CASSSGEKQYF. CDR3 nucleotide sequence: TGTGCCAGCAGCTCTGGGGAGAAGCAGTACTTC.

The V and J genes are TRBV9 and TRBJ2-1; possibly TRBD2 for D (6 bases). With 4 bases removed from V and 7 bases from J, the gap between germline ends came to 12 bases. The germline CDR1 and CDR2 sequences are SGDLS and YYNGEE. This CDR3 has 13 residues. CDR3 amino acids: CASSLAPGNEQFF. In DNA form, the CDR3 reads TGTGCCAGCAGCCTAGCGCCCGGGAATGAGCAGTTCTTC.

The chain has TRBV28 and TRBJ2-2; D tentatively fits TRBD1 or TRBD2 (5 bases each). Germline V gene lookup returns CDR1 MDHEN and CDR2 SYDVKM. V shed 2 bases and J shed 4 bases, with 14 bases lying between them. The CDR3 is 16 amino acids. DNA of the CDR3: TGTGCCAGCAGTTTAATGCCCGGGGCTGCCACCGGGGAGCTGTTTTTT. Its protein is CASSLMPGAATGELFF. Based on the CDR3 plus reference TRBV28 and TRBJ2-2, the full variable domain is DVKVTQSSRYLVKRTGEKVFLECVQDMDHENMFWYRQDPGLGLRLIYFSYDVKMKEKGDIPEGYSVSREKKERFSLILESASTNQTSMYLCASSLMPGAATGELFFGEGSRLTVL.

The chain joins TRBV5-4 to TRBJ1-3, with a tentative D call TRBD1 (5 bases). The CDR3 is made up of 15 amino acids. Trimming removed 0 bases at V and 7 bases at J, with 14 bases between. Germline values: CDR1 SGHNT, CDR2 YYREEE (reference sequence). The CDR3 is CASSLAGRATNTIYF. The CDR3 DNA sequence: TGTGCCAGCAGCTTGGCGGGCAGGGCAACGAACACCATATATTTT.

CDR3 sequence reads: CASSIASRSTYRGYTF. The CDR3 DNA sequence: TGTGCCAGTAGTATAGCTAGCCGATCGACCTATCGTGGCTACACCTTC. The chain combines TRBV19 with TRBJ1-2, with D unresolved. Trimming stripped 1 base from V and 7 bases from J, with 19 bases between. Germline V gene data show CDR1 as LNHDA and CDR2 as SQIVND (reference sequence). The CDR3 totals 16 residues.

In nucleotides, the CDR3 is TGTGCCAGTAGTATAGATCAGACCTTGCGGGGCTACACCTTC. This translates into CASSIDQTLRGYTF. The chain couples TRBV19 to TRBJ1-2; D gene ambiguous. V lost 0 bases and J 8 bases, leaving 13 bases between the germline ends. Germline CDR1 and CDR2: LNHDA and SQIVND (reference sequence). CDR3 size: 14 residues.

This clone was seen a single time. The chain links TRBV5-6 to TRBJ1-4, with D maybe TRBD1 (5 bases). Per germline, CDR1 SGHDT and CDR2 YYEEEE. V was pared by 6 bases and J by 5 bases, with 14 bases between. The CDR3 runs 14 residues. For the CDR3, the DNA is TGTGCCAGCACCATTGACAGATTGAATGAAAAACTGTTTTTT. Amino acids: CASTIDRLNEKLFF. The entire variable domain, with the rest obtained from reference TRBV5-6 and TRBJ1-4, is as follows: DAGVTQSPTHLIKTRGQQVTLRCSPKSGHDTVSWYQQALGQGPQFIFQYYEEEERQRGNFPDRFSGHQFPNYSSELNVNALLLGDSALYLCASTIDRLNEKLFFGSGTQLSVL.

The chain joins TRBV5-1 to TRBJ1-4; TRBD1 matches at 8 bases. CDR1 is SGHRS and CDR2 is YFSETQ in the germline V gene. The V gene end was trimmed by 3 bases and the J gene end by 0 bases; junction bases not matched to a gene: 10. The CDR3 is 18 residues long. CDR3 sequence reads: CASSSPPGQAATNEKLFF. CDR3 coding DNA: TGCGCCAGCAGCTCACCCCCGGGACAGGCAGCAACTAATGAAAAACTGTTTTTT.

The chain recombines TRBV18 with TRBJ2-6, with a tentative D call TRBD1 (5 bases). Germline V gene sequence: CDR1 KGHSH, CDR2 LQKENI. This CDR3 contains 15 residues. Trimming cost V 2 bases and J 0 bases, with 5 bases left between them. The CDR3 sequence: CASSPGASGANVLTF. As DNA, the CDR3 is TGTGCCAGCTCACCAGGGGCCTCTGGGGCCAACGTCCTGACTTTC. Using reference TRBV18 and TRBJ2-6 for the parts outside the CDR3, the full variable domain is NAGVMQNPRHLVRRRGQEARLRCSPMKGHSHVYWYRQLPEEGLKFMVYLQKENIIDESGMPKERFSAEFPKEGPSILRIQQVVRGDSAAYFCASSPGASGANVLTFGAGSRLTVL.

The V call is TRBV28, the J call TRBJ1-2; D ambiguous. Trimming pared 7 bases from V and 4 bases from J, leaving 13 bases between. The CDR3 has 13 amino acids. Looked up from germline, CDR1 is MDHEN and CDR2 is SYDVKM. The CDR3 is CASTLEGFYGYTF. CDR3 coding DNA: TGTGCCAGCACCCTAGAGGGCTTCTATGGCTACACCTTC.

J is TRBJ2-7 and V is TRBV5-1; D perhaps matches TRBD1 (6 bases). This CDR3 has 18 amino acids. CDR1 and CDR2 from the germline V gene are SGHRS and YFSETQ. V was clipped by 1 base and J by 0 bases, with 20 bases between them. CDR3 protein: CASSLFPGQTQSSYEQYF. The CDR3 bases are TGCGCCAGCAGCTTGTTCCCTGGACAGACTCAGAGCTCCTACGAGCAGTACTTC.

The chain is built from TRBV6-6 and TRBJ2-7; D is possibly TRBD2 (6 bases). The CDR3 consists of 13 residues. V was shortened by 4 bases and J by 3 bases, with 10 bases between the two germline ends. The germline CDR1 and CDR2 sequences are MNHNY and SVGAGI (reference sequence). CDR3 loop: CASSFSGVYEQYF. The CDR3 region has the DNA TGTGCCAGCAGTTTTTCGGGGGTCTACGAGCAGTACTTC.